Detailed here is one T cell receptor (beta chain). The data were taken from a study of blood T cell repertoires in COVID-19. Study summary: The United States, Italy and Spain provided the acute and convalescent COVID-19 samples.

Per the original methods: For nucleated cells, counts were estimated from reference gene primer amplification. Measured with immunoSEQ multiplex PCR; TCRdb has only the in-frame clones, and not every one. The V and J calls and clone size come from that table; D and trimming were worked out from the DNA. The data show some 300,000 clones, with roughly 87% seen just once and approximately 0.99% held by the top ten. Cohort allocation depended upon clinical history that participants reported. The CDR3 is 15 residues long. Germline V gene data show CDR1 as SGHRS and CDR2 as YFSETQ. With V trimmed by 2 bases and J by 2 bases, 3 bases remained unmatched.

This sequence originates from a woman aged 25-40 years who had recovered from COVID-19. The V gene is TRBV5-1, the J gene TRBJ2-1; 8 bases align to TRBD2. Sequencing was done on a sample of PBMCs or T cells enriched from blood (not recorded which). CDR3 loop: CASSFAGGTYNEQFF. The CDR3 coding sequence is TGCGCCAGCAGCTTTGCGGGGGGAACCTACAATGAGCAGTTCTTC.